This T cell receptor (beta chain) was obtained from a study of control samples from healthy donors and cancer patients. There are 17 residues in the CDR3. Profiled with immunoSEQ multiplex PCR; TCRdb holds only in-frame clones, not every one. The sample records about 95,000 clones, approximately 93% being singletons. The receptor was isolated from a woman in her 30s in good health. V and J are TRBV21-1 and TRBJ1-4; the tabulated D call, TRBD1, remains unverified against the DNA. TRBV21-1 is tagged as a pseudogene. Sequences were obtained from blood. The CDR3, as DNA: TGTGCCAGCAGACTTCCCTCCGGGACAGGGTCTAATGAAAAACTGTTTTTT. This sequence encodes CASRLPSGTGSNEKLFF.